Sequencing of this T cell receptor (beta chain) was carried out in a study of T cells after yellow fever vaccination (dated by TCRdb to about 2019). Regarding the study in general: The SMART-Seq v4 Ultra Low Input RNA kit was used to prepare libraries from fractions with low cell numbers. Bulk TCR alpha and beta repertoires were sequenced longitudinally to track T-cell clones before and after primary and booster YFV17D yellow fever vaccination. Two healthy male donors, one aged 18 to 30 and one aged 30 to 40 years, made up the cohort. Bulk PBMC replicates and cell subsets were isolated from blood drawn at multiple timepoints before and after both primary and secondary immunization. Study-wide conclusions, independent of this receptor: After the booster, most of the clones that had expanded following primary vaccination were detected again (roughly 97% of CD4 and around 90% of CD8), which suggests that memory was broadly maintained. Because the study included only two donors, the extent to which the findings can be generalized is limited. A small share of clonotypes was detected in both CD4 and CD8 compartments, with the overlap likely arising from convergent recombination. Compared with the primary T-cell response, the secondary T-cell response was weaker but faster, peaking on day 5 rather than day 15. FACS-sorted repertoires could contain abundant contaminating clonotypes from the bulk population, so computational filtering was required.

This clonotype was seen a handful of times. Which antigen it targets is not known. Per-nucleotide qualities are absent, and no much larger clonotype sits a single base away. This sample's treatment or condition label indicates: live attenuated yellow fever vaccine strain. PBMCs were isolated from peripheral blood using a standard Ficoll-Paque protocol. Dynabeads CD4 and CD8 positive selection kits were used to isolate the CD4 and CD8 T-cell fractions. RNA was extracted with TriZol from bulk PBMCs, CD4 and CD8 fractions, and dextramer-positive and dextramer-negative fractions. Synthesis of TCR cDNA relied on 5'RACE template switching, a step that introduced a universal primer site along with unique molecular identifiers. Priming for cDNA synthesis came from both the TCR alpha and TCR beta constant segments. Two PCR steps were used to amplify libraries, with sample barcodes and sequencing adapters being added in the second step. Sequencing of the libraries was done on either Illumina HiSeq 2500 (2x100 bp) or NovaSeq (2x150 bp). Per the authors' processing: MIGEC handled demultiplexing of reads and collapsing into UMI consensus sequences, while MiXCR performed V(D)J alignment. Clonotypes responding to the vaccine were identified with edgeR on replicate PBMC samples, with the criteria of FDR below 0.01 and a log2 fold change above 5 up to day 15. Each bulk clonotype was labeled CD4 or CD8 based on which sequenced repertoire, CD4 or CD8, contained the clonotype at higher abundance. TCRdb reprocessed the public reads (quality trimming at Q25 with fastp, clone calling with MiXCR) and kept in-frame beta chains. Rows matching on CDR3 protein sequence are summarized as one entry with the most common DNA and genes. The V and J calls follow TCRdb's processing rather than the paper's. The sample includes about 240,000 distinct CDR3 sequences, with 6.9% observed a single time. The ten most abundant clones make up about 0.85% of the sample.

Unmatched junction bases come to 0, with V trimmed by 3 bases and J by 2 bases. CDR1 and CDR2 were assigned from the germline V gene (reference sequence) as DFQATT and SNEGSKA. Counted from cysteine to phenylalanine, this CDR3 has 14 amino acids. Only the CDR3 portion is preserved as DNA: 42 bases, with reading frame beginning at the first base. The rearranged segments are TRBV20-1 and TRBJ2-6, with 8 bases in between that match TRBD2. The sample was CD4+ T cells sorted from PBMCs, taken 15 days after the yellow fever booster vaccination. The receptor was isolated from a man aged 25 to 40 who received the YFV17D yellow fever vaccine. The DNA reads TGCAGTGCTAGCGGGAGGGCTGGGGCCAACGTCCTGACTTTC. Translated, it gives CSASGRAGANVLTF.